Detailed here is one T cell receptor beta chain. The antigen remains undetermined. The sample is drawn from a study of shared clonotypes between healthy human individuals. Some clones are missing from TCRdb's copy, which holds only in-frame ones; the method was immunoSEQ multiplex PCR. In the table there are approximately 460,000 clones, approximately 80% of which are singletons. Adults of Caucasian background living in Nashville, Tennessee made up all donors. Findings of the study overall: Represented diversity, genetic and exposure-history alike, was limited by few donors.

Per the germline V gene, CDR1 is SGHTA and CDR2 is FQGTGA. There are 13 residues in the CDR3. V was trimmed by 7 bases and J by 4 bases, leaving 13 bases between them. The origin of this receptor is a middle-aged woman in good health. Some clones in this sample may be carry-over from other donors' samples. Sequenced material: PBMCs. V and J are TRBV7-3 and TRBJ1-1, with a tentative D call TRBD1 (5 bases). The CDR3 DNA reads as TGTGCCAGCACGGAGGGGTCGGGCACTGAAGCTTTCTTT. Amino acid sequence: CASTEGSGTEAFF.